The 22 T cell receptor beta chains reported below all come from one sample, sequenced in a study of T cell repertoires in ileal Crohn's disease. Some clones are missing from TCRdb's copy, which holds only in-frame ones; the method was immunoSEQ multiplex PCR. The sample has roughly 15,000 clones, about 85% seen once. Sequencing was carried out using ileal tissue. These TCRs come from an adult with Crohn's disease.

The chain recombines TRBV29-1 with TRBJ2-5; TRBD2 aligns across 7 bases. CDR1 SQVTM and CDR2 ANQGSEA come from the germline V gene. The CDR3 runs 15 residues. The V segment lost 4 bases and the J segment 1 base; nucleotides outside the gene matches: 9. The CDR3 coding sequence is TGCAGCGTTGGGGCCGGGGGGTTCCCCCAAGAGACCCAGTACTTC. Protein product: CSVGAGGFPQETQYF.

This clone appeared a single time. The CDR3 here is CASSLGDTGELFF. The CDR3 DNA follows: TGTGCCAGCAGCTTAGGGGACACCGGGGAGCTGTTTTTT. The J gene is TRBJ2-2, the V gene TRBV4-2; tentative D call: TRBD1 (5 bases). V lost 5 bases, J lost 3 bases, and 7 bases lay in between. There are 13 residues in the CDR3. Germline lookup yields CDR1 LGHNA and CDR2 YNFKEQ.

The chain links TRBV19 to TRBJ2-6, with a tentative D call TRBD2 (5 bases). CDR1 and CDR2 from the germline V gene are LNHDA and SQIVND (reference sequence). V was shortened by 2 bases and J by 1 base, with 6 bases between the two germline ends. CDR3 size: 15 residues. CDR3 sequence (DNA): TGTGCCAGTAGTATAACGGGGTCTGGGGCCAACGTCCTGACTTTC. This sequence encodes CASSITGSGANVLTF.

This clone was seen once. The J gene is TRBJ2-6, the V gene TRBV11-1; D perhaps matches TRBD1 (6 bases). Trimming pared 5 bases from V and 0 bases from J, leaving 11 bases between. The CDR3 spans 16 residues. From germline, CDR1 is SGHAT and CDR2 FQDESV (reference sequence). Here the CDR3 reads CASSRKGVSGANVLTF. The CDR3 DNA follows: TGTGCCAGCAGCCGAAAGGGGGTCTCTGGGGCCAACGTCCTGACTTTC.

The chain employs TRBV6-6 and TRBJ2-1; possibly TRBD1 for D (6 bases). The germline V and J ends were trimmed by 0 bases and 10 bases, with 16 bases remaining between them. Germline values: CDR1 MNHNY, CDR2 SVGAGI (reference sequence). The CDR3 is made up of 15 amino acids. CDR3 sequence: CASSYSTGGPREQFF. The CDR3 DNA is TGTGCCAGCAGTTACTCGACTGGGGGCCCCCGGGAGCAGTTCTTC.

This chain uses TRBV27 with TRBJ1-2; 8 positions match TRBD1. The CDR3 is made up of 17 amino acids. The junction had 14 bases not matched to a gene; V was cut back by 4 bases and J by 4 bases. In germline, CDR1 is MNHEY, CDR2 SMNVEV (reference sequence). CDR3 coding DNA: TGTGCCAGCAGTTCAACCCCAGGGGGCGGAACCCTCTATGGCTACACCTTC. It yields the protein CASSSTPGGGTLYGYTF.

The DNA for the CDR3 is TGCAGCGCAAGGACTAGCGGGGGTTACGAGCAGTACTTC. Its protein is CSARTSGGYEQYF. This chain links TRBV29-1 with TRBJ2-7; TRBD2 agrees at 13 bases. The trim removed 7 bases at V and 4 bases at J, leaving 4 bases unmatched. The CDR3 length is 13 residues. CDR1 and CDR2 from the germline V gene are SQVTM and ANQGSEA.

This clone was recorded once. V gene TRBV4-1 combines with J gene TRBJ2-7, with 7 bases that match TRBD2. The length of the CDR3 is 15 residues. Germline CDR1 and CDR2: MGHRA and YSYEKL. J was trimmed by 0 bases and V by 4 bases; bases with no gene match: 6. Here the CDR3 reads CASSPSAGDSYEQYF. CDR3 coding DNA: TGCGCCAGCAGCCCCTCTGCGGGGGACTCCTACGAGCAGTACTTC.

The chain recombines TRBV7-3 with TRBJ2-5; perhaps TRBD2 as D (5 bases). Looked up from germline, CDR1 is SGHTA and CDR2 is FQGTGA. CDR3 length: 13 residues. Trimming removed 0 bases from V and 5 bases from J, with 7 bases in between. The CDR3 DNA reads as TGTGCCAGCAGCTTAACTTCGGGGGAGACCCAGTACTTC. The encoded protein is CASSLTSGETQYF.

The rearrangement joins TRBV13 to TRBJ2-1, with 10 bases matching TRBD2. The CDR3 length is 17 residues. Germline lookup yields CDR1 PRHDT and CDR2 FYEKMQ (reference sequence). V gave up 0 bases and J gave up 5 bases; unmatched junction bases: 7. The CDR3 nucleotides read TGTGCCAGCAGCTTAGGAGTTCAACTAGCGGGGAACAATGAGCAGTTCTTC. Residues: CASSLGVQLAGNNEQFF.

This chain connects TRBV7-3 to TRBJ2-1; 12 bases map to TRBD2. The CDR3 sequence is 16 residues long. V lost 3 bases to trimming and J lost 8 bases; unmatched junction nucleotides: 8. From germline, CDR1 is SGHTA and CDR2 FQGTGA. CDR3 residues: CASSFGLAGILDEQFF. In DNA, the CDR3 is TGTGCCAGCAGCTTTGGACTAGCGGGGATCTTGGATGAGCAGTTCTTC.

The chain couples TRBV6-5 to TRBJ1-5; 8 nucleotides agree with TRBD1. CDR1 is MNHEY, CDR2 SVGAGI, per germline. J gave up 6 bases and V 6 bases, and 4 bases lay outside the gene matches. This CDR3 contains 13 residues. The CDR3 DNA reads TGTGCCAGCAGCATTGACAGGGGTCAGCCCCAGCATTTT. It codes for CASSIDRGQPQHF.

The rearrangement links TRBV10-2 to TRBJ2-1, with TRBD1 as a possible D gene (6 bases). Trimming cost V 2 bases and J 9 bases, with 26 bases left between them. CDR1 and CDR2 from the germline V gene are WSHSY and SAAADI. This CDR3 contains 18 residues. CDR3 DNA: TGCGCCAGCAGTGAGAGACGAAAAGGCGGAGTAAGACAGGCTGAGCAGTTCTTC. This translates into CASSERRKGGVRQAEQFF.

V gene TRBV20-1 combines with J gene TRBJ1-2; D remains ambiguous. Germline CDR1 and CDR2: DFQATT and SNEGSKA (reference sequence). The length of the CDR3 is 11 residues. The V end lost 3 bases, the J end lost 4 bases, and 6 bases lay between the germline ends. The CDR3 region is CSASPLYGYTF. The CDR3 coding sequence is TGCAGTGCTAGCCCCCTCTATGGCTACACCTTC.

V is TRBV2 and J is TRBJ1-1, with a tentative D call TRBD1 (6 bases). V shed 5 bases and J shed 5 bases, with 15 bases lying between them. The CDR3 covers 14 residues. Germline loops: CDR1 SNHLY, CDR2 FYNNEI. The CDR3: CASSSLGGPTEAFF. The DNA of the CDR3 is TGTGCCAGCAGTTCCTTAGGGGGTCCGACTGAAGCTTTCTTT.

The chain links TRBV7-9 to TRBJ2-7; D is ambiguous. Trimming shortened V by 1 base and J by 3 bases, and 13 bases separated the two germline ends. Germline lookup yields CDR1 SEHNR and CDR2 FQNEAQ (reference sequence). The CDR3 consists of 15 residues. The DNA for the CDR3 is TGTGCCAGCAGCTTAGAGGCAGGTCCCGTCTACGAGCAGTACTTC. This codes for CASSLEAGPVYEQYF.

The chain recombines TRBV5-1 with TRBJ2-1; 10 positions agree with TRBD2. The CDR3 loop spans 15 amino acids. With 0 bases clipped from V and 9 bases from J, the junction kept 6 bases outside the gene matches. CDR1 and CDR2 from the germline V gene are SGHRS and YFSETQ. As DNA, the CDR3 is TGCGCCAGCAGCTTGGTCCTAGCGGGAGCTAGTGAGCAGTTCTTC. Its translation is CASSLVLAGASEQFF.

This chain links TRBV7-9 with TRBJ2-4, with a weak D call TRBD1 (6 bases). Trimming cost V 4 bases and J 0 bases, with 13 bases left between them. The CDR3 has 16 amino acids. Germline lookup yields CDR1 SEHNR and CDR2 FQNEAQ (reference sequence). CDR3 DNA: TGTGCCAGCAGCTCTACAGGGAGCATAGCCAAAAACATTCAGTACTTC. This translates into CASSSTGSIAKNIQYF.

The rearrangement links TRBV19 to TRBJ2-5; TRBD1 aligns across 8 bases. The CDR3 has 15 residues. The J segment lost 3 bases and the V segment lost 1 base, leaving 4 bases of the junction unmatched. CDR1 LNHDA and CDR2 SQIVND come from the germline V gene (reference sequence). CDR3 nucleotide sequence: TGTGCCAGTAGTATAGGCAGGGGGCCAGAAGAGACCCAGTACTTC. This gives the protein CASSIGRGPEETQYF. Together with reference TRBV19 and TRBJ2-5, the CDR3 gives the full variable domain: DGGITQSPKYLFRKEGQNVTLSCEQNLNHDAMYWYRQDPGQGLRLIYYSQIVNDFQKGDIAEGYSVSREKKESFPLTVTSAQKNPTAFYLCASSIGRGPEETQYFGPGTRLLVL.

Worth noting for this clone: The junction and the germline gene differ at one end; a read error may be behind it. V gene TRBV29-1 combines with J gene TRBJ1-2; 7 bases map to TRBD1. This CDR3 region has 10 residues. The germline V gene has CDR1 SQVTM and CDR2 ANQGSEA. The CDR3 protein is CSVEERQGLF. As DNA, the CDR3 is TGCAGCGTTGAAGAAAGACAGGGACTTTTC.

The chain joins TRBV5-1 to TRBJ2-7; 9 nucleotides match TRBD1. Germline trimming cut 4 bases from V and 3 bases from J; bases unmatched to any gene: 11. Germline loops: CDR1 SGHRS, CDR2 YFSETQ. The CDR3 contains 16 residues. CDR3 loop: CASSPGQGLRVYEQYF. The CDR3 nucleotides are TGCGCCAGCAGCCCTGGACAGGGGCTGAGAGTCTACGAGCAGTACTTC.

The CDR3 here is CASSQSSQLAPGELFF. In nucleotides, the CDR3 is TGCGCCAGCAGTCAATCGTCGCAGTTGGCACCCGGGGAGCTGTTTTTT. The chain recombines TRBV23-1 with TRBJ2-2; D remains ambiguous. TRBV23-1 falls under the ORF class, with uncertain function. This CDR3 comprises 16 residues. V was trimmed by 0 bases and J by 6 bases, leaving 14 bases between them.